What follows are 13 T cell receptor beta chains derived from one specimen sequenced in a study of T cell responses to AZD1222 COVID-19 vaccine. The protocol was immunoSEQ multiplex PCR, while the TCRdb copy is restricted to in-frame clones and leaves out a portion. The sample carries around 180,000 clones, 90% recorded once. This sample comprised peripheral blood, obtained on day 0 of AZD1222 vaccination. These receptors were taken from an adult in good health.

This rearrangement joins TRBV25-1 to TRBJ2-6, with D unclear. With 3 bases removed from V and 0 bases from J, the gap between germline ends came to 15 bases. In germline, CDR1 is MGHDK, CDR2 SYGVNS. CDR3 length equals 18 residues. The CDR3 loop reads CASSDGQAQFSGANVLTF. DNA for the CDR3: TGTGCCAGCAGTGATGGCCAGGCCCAATTCTCTGGGGCCAACGTCCTGACTTTC.

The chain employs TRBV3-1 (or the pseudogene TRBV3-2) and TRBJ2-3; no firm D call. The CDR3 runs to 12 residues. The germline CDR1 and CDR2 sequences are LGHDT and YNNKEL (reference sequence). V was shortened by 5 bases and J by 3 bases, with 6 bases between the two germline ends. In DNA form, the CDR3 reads TGTGCCAGCAGCGTACGGACAGATACGCAGTATTTT. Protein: CASSVRTDTQYF.

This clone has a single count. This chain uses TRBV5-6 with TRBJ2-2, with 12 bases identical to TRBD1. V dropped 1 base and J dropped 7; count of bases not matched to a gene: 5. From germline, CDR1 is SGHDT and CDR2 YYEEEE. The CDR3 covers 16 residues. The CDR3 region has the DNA TGTGCCAGCAGCTTGCCGGGACAGGGGGCTGGCGGGGAGCTGTTTTTT. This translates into CASSLPGQGAGGELFF.

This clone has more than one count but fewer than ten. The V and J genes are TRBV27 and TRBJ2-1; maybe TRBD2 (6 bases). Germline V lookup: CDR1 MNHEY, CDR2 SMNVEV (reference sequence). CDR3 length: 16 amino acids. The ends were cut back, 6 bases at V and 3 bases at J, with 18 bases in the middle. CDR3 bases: TGTGCCAGCAGCGCCGATCATAGCGGAAACTACAATGAGCAGTTCTTC. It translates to CASSADHSGNYNEQFF.

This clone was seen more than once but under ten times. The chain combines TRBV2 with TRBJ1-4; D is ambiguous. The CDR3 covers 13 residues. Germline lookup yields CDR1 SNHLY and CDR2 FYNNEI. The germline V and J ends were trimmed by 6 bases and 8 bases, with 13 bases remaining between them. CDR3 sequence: CASRPRRREKLFF. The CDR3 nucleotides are TGTGCCAGCAGGCCCCGGAGGAGGGAAAAACTGTTTTTT.

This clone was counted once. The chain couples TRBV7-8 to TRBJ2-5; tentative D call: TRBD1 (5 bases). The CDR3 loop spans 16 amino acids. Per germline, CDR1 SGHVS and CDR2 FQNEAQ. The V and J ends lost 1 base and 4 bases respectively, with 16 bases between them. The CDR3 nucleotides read TGTGCCAGCAGCTTAGATTCGGTCCAGGGCCGAGAGACCCAGTACTTC. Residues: CASSLDSVQGRETQYF.

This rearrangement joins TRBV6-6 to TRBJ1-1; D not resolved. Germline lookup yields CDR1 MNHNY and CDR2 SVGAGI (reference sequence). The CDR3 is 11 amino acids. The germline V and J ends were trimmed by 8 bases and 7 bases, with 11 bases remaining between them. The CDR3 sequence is CASSSVIEAFF. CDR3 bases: TGTGCCAGCTCGTCAGTGATTGAAGCTTTCTTT.

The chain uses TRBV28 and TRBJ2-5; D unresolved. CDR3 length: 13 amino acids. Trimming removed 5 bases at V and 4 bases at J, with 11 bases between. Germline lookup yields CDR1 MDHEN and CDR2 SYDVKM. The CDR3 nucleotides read TGTGCCAGCAGTGCGGAGAGAGGAGAGACCCAGTACTTC. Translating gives CASSAERGETQYF.

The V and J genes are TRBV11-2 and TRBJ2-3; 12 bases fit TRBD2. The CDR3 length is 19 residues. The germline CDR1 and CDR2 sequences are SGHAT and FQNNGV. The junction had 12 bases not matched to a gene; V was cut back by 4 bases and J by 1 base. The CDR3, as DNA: TGTGCCAGCAGCTCCCCCTGGGCTAGCGGGGGGGCCGGCACAGATACGCAGTATTTT. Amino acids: CASSSPWASGGAGTDTQYF.

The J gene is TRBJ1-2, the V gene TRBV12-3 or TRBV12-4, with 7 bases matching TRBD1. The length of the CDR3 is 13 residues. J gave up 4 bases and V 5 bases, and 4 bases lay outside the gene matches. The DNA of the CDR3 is TGTGCCAGCAGTCCCGACAGGGCCTATGGCTACACCTTC. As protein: CASSPDRAYGYTF.

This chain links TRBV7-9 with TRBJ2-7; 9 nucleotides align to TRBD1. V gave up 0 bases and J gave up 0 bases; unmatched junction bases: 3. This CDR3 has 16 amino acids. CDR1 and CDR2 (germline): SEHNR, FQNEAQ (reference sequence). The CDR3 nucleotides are TGTGCCAGCAGCTTAGCTTCGGGACAGGGCTCCTACGAGCAGTACTTC. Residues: CASSLASGQGSYEQYF. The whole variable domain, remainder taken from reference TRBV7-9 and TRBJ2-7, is DTGVSQNPRHKITKRGQNVTFRCDPISEHNRLYWYRQTLGQGPEFLTYFQNEAQLEKSRLLSDRFSAERPKGSFSTLEIQRTEQGDSAMYLCASSLASGQGSYEQYFGPGTRLTVT.

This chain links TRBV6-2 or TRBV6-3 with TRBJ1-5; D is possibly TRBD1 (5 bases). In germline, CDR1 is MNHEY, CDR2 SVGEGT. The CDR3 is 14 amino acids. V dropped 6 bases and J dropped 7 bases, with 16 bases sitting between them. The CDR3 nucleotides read TGTGCCAGCAGCTCTGAGGCAGGGTGGCAGCCCCAGCATTTT. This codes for CASSSEAGWQPQHF.

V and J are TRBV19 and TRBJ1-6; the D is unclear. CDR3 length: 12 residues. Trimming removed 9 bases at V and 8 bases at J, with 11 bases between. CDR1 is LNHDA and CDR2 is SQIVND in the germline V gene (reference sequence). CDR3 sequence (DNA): TGTGCCAGCTCCCTTGGGGATTCACCCCTCCACTTT. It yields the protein CASSLGDSPLHF.